This TCR beta chain was sequenced in a study of T cell repertoires and Cas9 in healthy adults. Background on the study: Characterization of SpCas9-reactive CD4 and CD8 T cells covered multi-effector potency, cytotoxicity and lineage. Study outcomes and limitations: Reportedly, SpCas9-reactive effector T cell proliferation and function were mitigated by SpCas9-reactive Tregs in vitro.

As regards this clone: No antigen is known for it.

This table comes from immunoSEQ multiplex PCR, and its TCRdb copy is limited to in-frame clones, with some not included. The sample has about 22,000 clones; about nine tenths are singletons. This TCR was recovered from a human donor in good health. Sequences were obtained from CD4+ effector T cells (CD127+, CD25-, CD137-, CD154-) from PBMCs; culture status not recorded.

CDR3 sequence (DNA): TGTGCCAGCAGACCTAACAGGGGGTGGGATAATGAAAAACTGTTTTTT. Its translation: CASRPNRGWDNEKLFF. The chain couples TRBV7-9 to TRBJ1-4, with TRBD1 matching over 8 bases. V trimming: 6 bases; J trimming: 4 bases; junction bases outside the gene matches: 10. Germline-derived CDR1 and CDR2 are SEHNR and FQNEAQ (reference sequence). CDR3 length: 16 residues.